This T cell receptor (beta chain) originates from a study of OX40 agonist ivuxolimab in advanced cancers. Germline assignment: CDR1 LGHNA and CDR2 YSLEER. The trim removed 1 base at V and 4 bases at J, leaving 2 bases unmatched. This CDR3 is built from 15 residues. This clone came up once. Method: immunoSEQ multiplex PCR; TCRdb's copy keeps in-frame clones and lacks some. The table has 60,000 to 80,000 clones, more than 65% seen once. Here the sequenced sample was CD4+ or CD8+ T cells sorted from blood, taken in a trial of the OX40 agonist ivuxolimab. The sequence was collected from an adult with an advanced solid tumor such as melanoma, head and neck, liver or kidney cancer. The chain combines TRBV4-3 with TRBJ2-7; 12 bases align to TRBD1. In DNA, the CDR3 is TGCGCCAGCAGCCAAGGGGGACAGGGGGCGTACGAGCAGTACTTC. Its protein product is CASSQGGQGAYEQYF.